This TCR beta chain was recovered during a study of T cell responses to AZD1222 COVID-19 vaccine. Study observations and caveats: Vaccination with two AZD1222 doses was followed by a rise in Spike-specific TCR breadth and depth.

The junction had 6 bases not matched to a gene; V was cut back by 3 bases and J by 6 bases. The V gene's germline CDR1 is SGHTA and CDR2 FQGNSA. The CDR3 runs 14 residues. The table came from immunoSEQ multiplex PCR; TCRdb's copy has only in-frame clones and leaves some out. Among 150,000 to 160,000 clones listed, about 88% were seen once. Regarding this clone: Its antigen is unknown.

The sequences come from peripheral blood, collected on day 0 of AZD1222 vaccination. The receptor was derived from an adult in good health. The V gene is TRBV7-2, the J gene TRBJ2-7; 9 bases are shared with TRBD1. In DNA, the CDR3 is TGTGCCAGCAGCTTTTCGGGACAGGGATCCGAGCAGTACTTC. This gives the protein CASSFSGQGSEQYF.